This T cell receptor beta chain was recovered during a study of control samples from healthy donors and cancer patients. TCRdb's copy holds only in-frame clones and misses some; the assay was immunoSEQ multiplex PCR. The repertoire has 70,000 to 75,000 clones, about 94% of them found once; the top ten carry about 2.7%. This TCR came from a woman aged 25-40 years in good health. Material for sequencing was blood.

This CDR3 reads CASSSRDRGQGNTEAFF. The CDR3 nucleotides read TGTGCCAGCAGCTCAAGAGACAGGGGGCAGGGGAACACTGAAGCTTTCTTT. The rearrangement joins TRBV7-9 to TRBJ1-1; 10 nucleotides match TRBD1. This CDR3 has 17 amino acids. CDR1 and CDR2 from the germline V gene are SEHNR and FQNEAQ (reference sequence). V lost 4 bases and J lost 1; bases outside the gene matches: 9.